Below, 15 T cell receptor beta chains from the same sample are listed, as sequenced in a study of a mutant IDH1 vaccine in newly diagnosed glioma. Regarding time point: week 35, safety follow-up. With topical imiquimod, each dose of the vaccine consisted of 300 ug of mutant IDH1 20-mer peptide. These receptors have no identified antigens. Clones were read by immunoSEQ multiplex PCR, and TCRdb kept only the in-frame ones, dropping some. Here the sample spans fewer than 90,000 clones, more than 70% being singletons. Sequencing was performed on PBMCs, taken from a glioma patient whose treatment included an IDH1 peptide vaccine. Source of these receptors: a man aged 18 to 30 with glioma.

The rearrangement joins TRBV4-1 to TRBJ2-7, with D unclear. The germline gives CDR1 MGHRA, CDR2 YSYEKL. This CDR3 comprises 19 residues. V lost 2 bases, J lost 3 bases, and 26 bases lay in between. The CDR3 reads CASSQTFPPTLLAGYEQYF. In nucleotides, the CDR3 is TGCGCCAGCAGCCAAACCTTTCCCCCTACCCTCCTGGCCGGCTACGAGCAGTACTTC.

The rearrangement uses TRBV5-1 and TRBJ2-1; no reliable D call. Trimming cost V 4 bases and J 4 bases, with 3 bases left between them. This CDR3 region has 11 residues. CDR1 and CDR2 (germline): SGHRS, YFSETQ. The CDR3 DNA reads as TGCGCCAGCAGCCTGTACAATGAGCAGTTCTTC. It codes for CASSLYNEQFF.

The CDR3 region has the DNA TGTGCCAGCAGCCAAGATCGAGGCTATGGCTACACCTTC. It yields the protein CASSQDRGYGYTF. The V call is TRBV14, the J call TRBJ1-2; no firm D call. V lost 0 bases and J lost 4, with 6 bases in between. This CDR3 comprises 13 residues. Germline CDR1 SGHDN, CDR2 FVKESK.

This clone was counted only a few times. This sequence joins TRBV5-6 and TRBJ1-1; D is unresolved. V was trimmed by 4 bases and J by 4 bases, leaving 11 bases between them. Germline V lookup: CDR1 SGHDT, CDR2 YYEEEE. The CDR3 sequence is 13 residues long. The CDR3 region is CASSRASGTEAFF. CDR3 bases: TGTGCCAGCAGCAGGGCTTCGGGCACTGAAGCTTTCTTT.

The chain is built from TRBV7-2 and TRBJ2-7, with D uncertain. CDR1 SGHTA and CDR2 FQGNSA come from the germline V gene. The length of the CDR3 is 14 residues. The germline V and J ends were trimmed by 5 bases and 6 bases, with 17 bases remaining between them. The CDR3 loop is CASSIHPGPIEQYF. For the CDR3, the DNA is TGTGCCAGCAGCATACACCCCGGGCCCATCGAGCAGTACTTC.

The CDR3 region has the DNA TGTGCCTGGAGTGAAGCCCGGGGATCCTACGAGCAGTACTTC. It is translated as CAWSEARGSYEQYF. The rearrangement links TRBV30 to TRBJ2-7; TRBD2 might be the D (5 bases). V was clipped by 1 base and J by 1 base, with 11 bases between them. Germline V CDR1 and CDR2: GTSNPN, SVGIG (reference sequence). The CDR3 consists of 14 residues.

The V call is TRBV5-1, the J call TRBJ1-4; D remains ambiguous. Trimming took 5 bases from V and 5 from J, leaving 16 bases between them. This CDR3 comprises 15 residues. In germline, CDR1 is SGHRS, CDR2 YFSETQ. CDR3 DNA sequence: TGCGCCAGCAGAACTGGACCCAACGGGAATGAAAAACTGTTTTTT. Translated: CASRTGPNGNEKLFF.

This sequence joins TRBV19 and TRBJ2-7; a possible D gene is TRBD1 (6 bases). The CDR3 is 14 residues long. From germline, CDR1 is LNHDA and CDR2 SQIVND (reference sequence). The V end lost 4 bases, the J end lost 2 bases, and 12 bases lay between the germline ends. The chain's CDR3 is CASSRRDTTYEQYF. As DNA, the CDR3 is TGTGCCAGTAGTAGACGGGACACCACCTACGAGCAGTACTTC.

This clone was found once. The V call is TRBV4-3, the J call TRBJ2-5; a weak D match, TRBD1 (5 bases). Trimming shortened V by 5 bases and J by 4 bases, and 17 bases separated the two germline ends. This CDR3 comprises 15 residues. Germline lookup yields CDR1 LGHNA and CDR2 YSLEER. CDR3 DNA: TGCGCCAGCAGCGGCACAGGCCATCCGGGAGAGACCCAGTACTTC. It specifies CASSGTGHPGETQYF.

The V call is TRBV30, the J call TRBJ2-7; unclear D gene. Germline CDR1 GTSNPN, CDR2 SVGIG (reference sequence). V lost 3 bases and J 3 bases, leaving 9 bases between the germline ends. This CDR3 is 12 amino acids long. CDR3 sequence reads: CAWRPQYYEQYF. The CDR3 DNA reads as TGTGCCTGGAGACCCCAGTACTACGAGCAGTACTTC.

The chain carries TRBV5-6 and TRBJ2-3; 7 nucleotides match TRBD1. The CDR3 consists of 16 residues. V lost 4 bases and J lost 0; bases outside the gene matches: 8. In germline, CDR1 is SGHDT, CDR2 YYEEEE. CDR3 coding DNA: TGTGCCAGCAGCCAGAGGGACAGCGGTAGCACAGATACGCAGTATTTT. This encodes CASSQRDSGSTDTQYF.

The chain has TRBV7-2 and TRBJ2-7; 16 bases agree with TRBD2. V trimming: 7 bases; J trimming: 4 bases; junction bases outside the gene matches: 13. Germline loops: CDR1 SGHTA, CDR2 FQGNSA. CDR3 size: 18 residues. The CDR3 DNA follows: TGTGCCAGCACCGTAGGGACTAGCGGGAGGGCCGGTTTGTACGAGCAGTACTTC. This gives the protein CASTVGTSGRAGLYEQYF.

The V call is TRBV6-6, the J call TRBJ1-4; D unresolved. V lost 0 bases and J 4 bases, leaving 9 bases between the germline ends. The CDR3 length is 15 residues. CDR1 is MNHNY, CDR2 SVGAGI, per germline (reference sequence). The DNA of the CDR3 is TGTGCCAGCAGTTACTCTAGGCAGATTAATGAAAAACTGTTTTTT. Encoded protein: CASSYSRQINEKLFF.

V and J are TRBV10-3 and TRBJ2-7; 8 nucleotides match TRBD2. The CDR3 covers 16 residues. The germline gives CDR1 ENHRY, CDR2 SYGVKD. With V trimmed by 2 bases and J by 9 bases, 15 bases remained unmatched. CDR3 sequence (DNA): TGTGCCATCAGTGAGGTTATAGCGGGGAACGCTCGGGCGCAGTACTTC. Translating gives CAISEVIAGNARAQYF.

V is TRBV19 and J is TRBJ1-2, with 8 bases that match TRBD1. Germline-derived CDR1 and CDR2 are LNHDA and SQIVND (reference sequence). V was pared by 7 bases and J by 6 bases, with 4 bases of the junction left unmatched. The CDR3 runs 12 residues. The CDR3 coding sequence is TGTGCCAGTATAAAGACAGGGGATGGCTACACCTTC. Translation gives CASIKTGDGYTF.